The next 22 T cell receptor beta chains were all read from a single sample in a study of cytomegalovirus exposure and HLA in healthy donors. Generated by immunoSEQ multiplex PCR, the TCRdb table keeps only in-frame clones and is missing some. The table lists roughly 150,000 clones, approximately 96% of them singletons. The specimen was PBMCs. The source is a woman under 30 in good health and CMV-seronegative.

The J gene is TRBJ2-7, the V gene TRBV7-3, with 10 bases that match TRBD2. V lost 5 bases and J lost 2; bases outside the gene matches: 6. Germline CDR1 SGHTA, CDR2 FQGTGA. The CDR3 has 15 residues. As DNA, the CDR3 is TGTGCCAGCAGCCCGAGCGGGGGGGTTCCCTACGAGCAGTACTTC. Translating it yields CASSPSGGVPYEQYF. The entire variable domain, with the rest obtained from reference TRBV7-3 and TRBJ2-7, is as follows: GAGVSQTPSNKVTEKGKYVELRCDPISGHTALYWYRQSLGQGPEFLIYFQGTGAADDSGLPNDRFFAVRPEGSVSTLKIQRTERGDSAVYLCASSPSGGVPYEQYFGPGTRLTVT.

The sample holds one count of this clone. This chain links TRBV7-3 with TRBJ2-3, with D hard to call. This CDR3 has 13 amino acids. CDR1 is SGHTA, CDR2 FQGTGA, per germline. V gave up 5 bases and J gave up 7 bases, with 13 bases separating them. The CDR3 nucleotides read TGTGCCAGCAGCCCAGACCCACAGAATACGCAGTATTTT. It encodes CASSPDPQNTQYF.

The chain couples TRBV4-1 to TRBJ2-2, with 8 bases matching TRBD2. With 1 base clipped from V and 3 bases from J, the junction kept 4 bases outside the gene matches. Germline V CDR1 and CDR2: MGHRA, YSYEKL. This CDR3 comprises 16 residues. The CDR3 protein is CASSQVGGGYTGELFF. The CDR3 DNA sequence: TGCGCCAGCAGCCAAGTTGGCGGGGGGTACACCGGGGAGCTGTTTTTT.

The V and J genes are TRBV2 and TRBJ1-1, with D possibly being TRBD1 (5 bases). This CDR3 contains 16 residues. Germline V lookup: CDR1 SNHLY, CDR2 FYNNEI. V lost 3 bases, J lost 1 base, and 15 bases lay in between. In DNA, the CDR3 is TGTGCCAGCAGTGATAGGAGGGGTGGGGGGAACACTGAAGCTTTCTTT. Translation gives CASSDRRGGGNTEAFF.

The chain carries TRBV7-2 and TRBJ2-5; the D gene is possibly TRBD2 (6 bases). CDR1 is SGHTA and CDR2 is FQGNSA in the germline V gene. CDR3 length equals 13 residues. Trimming pared 5 bases from V and 2 bases from J, leaving 9 bases between. The DNA for the CDR3 is TGTGCCAGCAGCGGCGGGATACAAGAGACCCAGTACTTC. This translates into CASSGGIQETQYF.

CDR3 DNA sequence: TGTGCCAGCAGCTTGGAATTAGCGACCTTGAATGAGCAGTTCTTC. Its protein is CASSLELATLNEQFF. V usage is TRBV5-4 and J usage is TRBJ2-1, with a weak D call TRBD2 (5 bases). Trimming left V 0 bases short and J 7 bases short, with 14 bases between. The CDR3 has 15 amino acids. The germline V gene encodes CDR1 SGHNT and CDR2 YYREEE (reference sequence).

CDR3: CASQRTGKGDTQYF. CDR3 nucleotide sequence: TGTGCCAGCCAACGGACAGGGAAGGGAGATACGCAGTATTTT. J is TRBJ2-3 and V is TRBV14; 8 bases map to TRBD1. Germline CDR1 SGHDN, CDR2 FVKESK. V lost 8 bases and J lost 5; bases outside the gene matches: 9. The CDR3 sequence is 14 residues long.

CDR3 DNA sequence: TGTGCCATCAGTGAAAGTATGTCAGGGGGCGCCGAATACTATGGCTACACCTTC. This codes for CAISESMSGGAEYYGYTF. The rearrangement uses TRBV10-3 and TRBJ1-2; 8 positions match TRBD1. J lost 3 bases, V lost 3 bases, and 15 bases had no gene match. This CDR3 contains 18 residues. Germline V lookup: CDR1 ENHRY, CDR2 SYGVKD.

This rearrangement joins TRBV7-8 to TRBJ1-2; a weak D match, TRBD1 (6 bases). The CDR3 contains 14 residues. Germline CDR1 reads SGHVS; CDR2 reads FQNEAQ. The V gene lost 3 bases and the J gene lost 6 bases, with 14 bases spanning the gap. The CDR3 DNA sequence: TGTGCCAGCAGCTTCACACAGGGTTTCGATGGCTACACCTTC. It is translated as CASSFTQGFDGYTF.

The V and J genes are TRBV15 and TRBJ2-3, with no clear D. The CDR3 loop spans 15 amino acids. Germline lookup yields CDR1 LNHNV and CDR2 YYDKDF (reference sequence). V lost 0 bases to trimming and J lost 1 base, with 8 bases between them. The CDR3 is CATSRDPSGTDTQYF. The CDR3 nucleotides read TGTGCCACCAGCAGAGATCCCTCGGGCACAGATACGCAGTATTTT.

V and J are TRBV4-3 and TRBJ1-4; D is uncertain. Per germline, CDR1 LGHNA and CDR2 YSLEER. The CDR3 length is 12 residues. V was clipped by 5 bases and J by 7 bases, with 8 bases between them. The chain's CDR3 is CASSVRGEKLFF. DNA of the CDR3: TGCGCCAGCAGCGTCCGGGGTGAAAAACTGTTTTTT.

This chain connects TRBV5-1 to TRBJ2-5, with D tentatively TRBD2 (6 bases). Germline V gene data show CDR1 as SGHRS and CDR2 as YFSETQ. The CDR3 runs 14 residues. V lost 0 bases and J 2 bases, leaving 8 bases between the germline ends. CDR3 in amino acids: CASSLVGLQETQYF. The CDR3 DNA is TGCGCCAGCAGCTTGGTAGGACTACAAGAGACCCAGTACTTC.

The genes are TRBV5-1 and TRBJ1-2; D gene ambiguous. CDR3 length: 13 amino acids. V was cut by 0 bases and J by 10 bases, with 13 bases left in between. Germline values: CDR1 SGHRS, CDR2 YFSETQ. CDR3 coding DNA: TGCGCCAGCAGCTTGGAACGAACCGGGATCTACACCTTC. It encodes CASSLERTGIYTF.

The genes are TRBV25-1 and TRBJ2-3, with D tentatively TRBD1 (5 bases). The CDR3 contains 15 residues. Germline V gene lookup returns CDR1 MGHDK and CDR2 SYGVNS. V lost 5 bases and J 0 bases, leaving 12 bases between the germline ends. The CDR3 region is CASSRWGSSTDTQYF. The DNA of the CDR3 is TGTGCCAGCAGTCGGTGGGGCTCTAGCACAGATACGCAGTATTTT.

The V and J genes are TRBV6-1 and TRBJ2-1, with a tentative D call TRBD1 (5 bases). The CDR3 has 15 residues. V was trimmed by 4 bases and J by 7 bases, leaving 17 bases between them. Germline CDR1 MNHNS, CDR2 SASEGT. CDR3 sequence: CASSVVGAVKNEQFF. CDR3 in DNA: TGTGCCAGCAGTGTGGTTGGGGCCGTAAAAAATGAGCAGTTCTTC.

Written as DNA, the CDR3 is TGTGCCAGCAGTTATTCGGGTCGGACAGGGTCGGGCTACACCTTC. It yields the protein CASSYSGRTGSGYTF. V and J are TRBV6-5 and TRBJ1-2, with TRBD1 matching 8 bases. Germline CDR1 MNHEY, CDR2 SVGAGI. The CDR3 is 15 residues long. Germline trimming cut 3 bases from V and 8 bases from J; bases unmatched to any gene: 11.

V is TRBV6-1 and J is TRBJ1-6; D not certain. The V gene lost 4 bases and the J gene lost 3 bases, with 16 bases spanning the gap. Germline V gives CDR1 MNHNS, CDR2 SASEGT. The CDR3 is 17 amino acids. The CDR3 protein is CASSVSPTAFYNSPLHF. The CDR3 nucleotides are TGTGCCAGCAGTGTGTCCCCTACAGCCTTCTATAATTCACCCCTCCACTTT.

The chain combines TRBV9 with TRBJ2-7, with D possibly being TRBD1 (6 bases). Trimming stripped 2 bases from V and 5 bases from J, with 17 bases between. Germline CDR1 is SGDLS and CDR2 is YYNGEE. This CDR3 region has 15 residues. CDR3 in amino acids: CASSVGAGEFHEQYF. DNA for the CDR3: TGTGCCAGCAGCGTCGGGGCAGGGGAGTTCCACGAGCAGTACTTC.

The chain uses TRBV5-1 and TRBJ2-2; 9 bases align to TRBD1. The CDR3 runs to 15 residues. The V gene's germline CDR1 is SGHRS and CDR2 YFSETQ. Germline trimming cut 4 bases from V and 3 bases from J; bases unmatched to any gene: 4. CDR3 loop: CASSPTGGDTGELFF. The CDR3 DNA reads as TGCGCCAGCAGCCCGACAGGGGGGGACACCGGGGAGCTGTTTTTT.

The V call is TRBV19, the J call TRBJ2-7, with D maybe TRBD2 (6 bases). Germline CDR1 LNHDA, CDR2 SQIVND (reference sequence). V lost 10 bases, J lost 3 bases, and 10 bases lay in between. The CDR3 totals 11 residues. CDR3 loop: CATRRGYEQYF. The CDR3 DNA reads TGTGCCACGAGGCGGGGCTACGAGCAGTACTTC.

This chain joins TRBV11-2 and TRBJ1-1; TRBD1 aligns across 9 bases. Germline V gene lookup returns CDR1 SGHAT and CDR2 FQNNGV. The length of the CDR3 is 16 residues. After removal of 9 bases from V and 4 bases from J, the junction contained 15 bases not matched to a gene. The chain's CDR3 is CASTAYAGQGSTEAFF. CDR3 DNA: TGTGCCAGTACAGCTTACGCCGGACAGGGGAGCACTGAAGCTTTCTTT.

J is TRBJ2-1 and V is TRBV5-1; 11 bases line up with TRBD2. Germline CDR1 and CDR2: SGHRS and YFSETQ. Trimming cost V 2 bases and J 9 bases; bases outside gene matches: 4. CDR3 size: 14 residues. The CDR3 protein is CASSLGTSGLEQFF. The CDR3 nucleotides are TGCGCCAGCAGCTTAGGGACTAGCGGACTTGAGCAGTTCTTC. The whole variable domain, filled in from reference TRBV5-1 and TRBJ2-1, reads KAGVTQTPRYLIKTRGQQVTLSCSPISGHRSVSWYQQTPGQGLQFLFEYFSETQRNKGNFPGRFSGRQFSNSRSEMNVSTLELGDSALYLCASSLGTSGLEQFFGPGTRLTVL.